The table lists the clone carrying this TCR beta chain with many counts. Its specificity is not known. The sample comes from a study of CD8 T cells in ankylosing spondylitis. Study conclusions and caveats: Seemingly distinctive of ankylosing spondylitis blood was a TCR beta motif formed by eight highly homologous variants. Previously reported in reactive arthritis synovial fluid and blood were some of the motif variants. Disease-associated clones were CD8+ and fairly uncommon in peripheral blood. Researchers reportedly found disease-linked clones significantly enriched in matched ankylosing spondylitis synovial fluid.

Trimming took off 0 bases at V and 10 bases at J, with 15 bases between the two ends. The CDR3 has 14 residues. Germline V gene data show CDR1 as LGHNA and CDR2 as YSLEER. Quantitative 5'-RACE was performed with molecular barcodes, and it yielded the TCR beta libraries. TCRdb processed the 5' RACE reads anew with MiXCR; each CDR3 protein has one entry. The table lists about 840,000 distinct CDR3 sequences, about 12% of them singletons, with roughly 0.51% in the top ten. This chain connects TRBV4-3 to TRBJ1-1; no firm D call. The sequenced material came from blood, either unsorted or a sorted T cell fraction (not recorded which). This clonotype originated in a male donor with ankylosing spondylitis. The CDR3 nucleotides read TGCGCCAGCAGCCAAGATGTAAGTTCTCCGGGAGCTTTCTTT. This codes for CASSQDVSSPGAFF.